These 17 T cell receptor beta chains came from one sample sequenced in a study of beta chain features in type 1 diabetes. What was sequenced were expressed TCRB transcripts, since all of the isolated RNA had been reverse transcribed. Profiling relied on immunoSEQ multiplex PCR, and the TCRdb table lists in-frame clones only, not all of them. Seen here are about 360,000 clones, roughly an eighth observed once, and the top ten hold about 0.017%. The material sequenced was naive CD4+ T cells from blood. These receptors were taken from a man between 18 and 29 years old in good health.

The chain links TRBV5-1 to TRBJ2-7; TRBD1 might be the D (6 bases). Looked up from germline, CDR1 is SGHRS and CDR2 is YFSETQ. V lost 5 bases and J lost 2, with 11 bases in between. This CDR3 contains 13 residues. The CDR3 reads CASRADRAYEQYF. The CDR3 DNA sequence: TGCGCCAGCAGGGCGGACAGAGCCTACGAGCAGTACTTC.

This chain connects TRBV4-2 to TRBJ2-3; 9 nucleotides agree with TRBD2. The CDR3 contains 15 residues. The trim removed 1 base at V and 9 bases at J, leaving 8 bases unmatched. The germline V gene encodes CDR1 LGHNA and CDR2 YNFKEQ. For the CDR3, the DNA is TGTGCCAGCAGCCAAGGAATCAGCGGGGGGACAACGCAGTATTTT. Protein sequence: CASSQGISGGTTQYF.

A note on this clone: Distinct nucleotide sequences in the sample also encode this CDR3. The chain recombines TRBV20-1 with TRBJ2-7, with D possibly being TRBD1 (6 bases). Per germline, CDR1 DFQATT and CDR2 SNEGSKA (reference sequence). The CDR3 contains 11 residues. The CDR3 nucleotides read TGCAGCGCTGACAGGTCCTACGAGCAGTACTTC. It yields the protein CSADRSYEQYF.

This chain uses TRBV29-1 with TRBJ2-3; 13 bases line up with TRBD2. The germline V gene has CDR1 SQVTM and CDR2 ANQGSEA. This CDR3 region has 19 residues. After removal of 6 bases from V and 2 bases from J, the junction contained 17 bases not matched to a gene. Written as DNA, the CDR3 is TGCAGCGTCGGGGGTGAGATAGGGACTAGCGGGGCGATCACAGATACGCAGTATTTT. Its protein is CSVGGEIGTSGAITDTQYF.

This clone has just a few counts. Sequence at one end of the junction differs from germline and may be a read error. This chain joins TRBV18 and TRBJ2-1; D is perhaps TRBD2 (5 bases). Germline CDR1 and CDR2: KGHSH and LQKENI. The CDR3 consists of 14 residues. The CDR3 loop is CASSTPDLAHEQFF. CDR3 coding DNA: TGTGCCAGCTCAACACCAGATCTAGCTCATGAGCAGTTCTTC.

The sample holds a few counts of this clone. The chain has TRBV6-1 and TRBJ2-7, with TRBD2 matching over 8 bases. This CDR3 is 16 amino acids long. Unmatched junction bases numbered 7, after V lost 2 bases and J lost 1 base. From germline, CDR1 is MNHNS and CDR2 SASEGT. The CDR3 is CASSEISGRWSYEQYF. The CDR3 DNA follows: TGTGCCAGCAGTGAAATCAGCGGGAGATGGTCCTACGAGCAGTACTTC.

This clone appeared a few times. The chain links TRBV19 to TRBJ1-1; D is unresolved. Per the germline V gene, CDR1 is LNHDA and CDR2 is SQIVND (reference sequence). Trimming took off 7 bases at V and 3 bases at J, with 18 bases between the two ends. This CDR3 is 15 amino acids long. Here the CDR3 DNA reads TGTGCCAGTACCCCAATAGAGGGTCGGGACACTGAAGCTTTCTTT. Protein sequence: CASTPIEGRDTEAFF.

The V gene is TRBV20-1, the J gene TRBJ1-2, with 7 bases fitting TRBD1. The CDR3 runs 11 residues. With 6 bases clipped from V and 5 bases from J, the junction kept 3 bases outside the gene matches. CDR1 is DFQATT, CDR2 SNEGSKA, per germline (reference sequence). CDR3 loop: CSATQGYGYTF. The CDR3 nucleotides are TGCAGTGCGACACAGGGGTATGGCTACACCTTC.

This clone was recorded a few times. The chain employs TRBV5-4 and TRBJ1-3, with D maybe TRBD1 (6 bases). Trimming pared 4 bases from V and 2 bases from J, leaving 10 bases between. From germline, CDR1 is SGHNT and CDR2 YYREEE (reference sequence). The CDR3 consists of 14 residues. The chain's CDR3 is CASSRQETGNTIYF. The CDR3, as DNA: TGTGCCAGCAGCCGACAGGAGACTGGAAACACCATATATTTT.

V and J are TRBV9 and TRBJ2-2, with TRBD2 matching 9 bases. The V gene end was trimmed by 3 bases and the J gene end by 1 base; junction bases not matched to a gene: 7. Per the germline V gene, CDR1 is SGDLS and CDR2 is YYNGEE. This CDR3 spans 17 amino acids. CDR3 DNA sequence: TGTGCCAGCAGCGAGCGACAAGCGGGAGGGAACACCGGGGAGCTGTTTTTT. As protein: CASSERQAGGNTGELFF.

The CDR3 protein is CASSAGLVETQYF. CDR3 sequence (DNA): TGTGCCAGCAGCGCGGGACTAGTGGAGACCCAGTACTTC. The chain carries TRBV9 and TRBJ2-5, with 8 bases identical to TRBD2. V trimming: 3 bases; J trimming: 5 bases; junction bases outside the gene matches: 3. The germline V gene encodes CDR1 SGDLS and CDR2 YYNGEE. This CDR3 comprises 13 residues.

This chain uses TRBV9 with TRBJ2-5, with TRBD1 as a possible D gene (6 bases). Between the trimmed V and J ends, which lost 0 bases and 4 bases, there was a span of 7 bases. The CDR3 sequence is 13 residues long. Germline values: CDR1 SGDLS, CDR2 YYNGEE. The DNA for the CDR3 is TGTGCCAGCAGCGTAGAACAGGGAGAGACCCAGTACTTC. It specifies CASSVEQGETQYF.

The chain recombines TRBV6-1 with TRBJ2-7, with 7 bases that match TRBD2. V shed 6 bases and J 7 bases; nucleotides not matched to a gene: 6. The CDR3 is made up of 12 amino acids. Germline lookup yields CDR1 MNHNS and CDR2 SASEGT. The CDR3 nucleotides are TGTGCCAGCAGGTCGGCGGGGGAAGAGCAGTACTTC. Its translation: CASRSAGEEQYF.

The V call is TRBV2, the J call TRBJ2-5; perhaps TRBD1 as D (6 bases). Trimming removed 3 bases at V and 5 bases at J, with 16 bases between. The CDR3 spans 15 residues. Germline CDR1 and CDR2: SNHLY and FYNNEI. Here the CDR3 reads CASSDGGRAEETQYF. The CDR3 bases are TGTGCCAGCAGTGATGGGGGCAGGGCTGAGGAGACCCAGTACTTC.

The chain is built from TRBV19 and TRBJ2-3; TRBD2 matches 9 bases. CDR1 is LNHDA and CDR2 is SQIVND in the germline V gene (reference sequence). This CDR3 has 15 amino acids. V lost 2 bases, J lost 8 bases, and 8 bases stayed unmatched. As DNA, the CDR3 is TGTGCCAGTAGTATACAAGCGGGAGGCCTCGTTACGCAGTATTTT. It specifies CASSIQAGGLVTQYF. Complete variable domain (other parts from reference TRBV19 and TRBJ2-3): DGGITQSPKYLFRKEGQNVTLSCEQNLNHDAMYWYRQDPGQGLRLIYYSQIVNDFQKGDIAEGYSVSREKKESFPLTVTSAQKNPTAFYLCASSIQAGGLVTQYFGPGTRLTVL.

The rearrangement joins TRBV7-2 to TRBJ2-7; D possibly corresponds to TRBD1 (5 bases). The V gene's germline CDR1 is SGHTA and CDR2 FQGNSA. CDR3 length: 13 amino acids. V lost 3 bases, J lost 1 base, and 7 bases lay in between. The CDR3 DNA reads as TGTGCCAGCAGCTTTACAGGATCCTACGAGCAGTACTTC. Protein: CASSFTGSYEQYF.

This clone was recorded a few times. This chain links TRBV28 with TRBJ2-7, with unresolved D. V gave up 6 bases and J gave up 7 bases, with 10 bases separating them. The germline gives CDR1 MDHEN, CDR2 SYDVKM. CDR3 length: 11 amino acids. The CDR3 region has the DNA TGTGCCAGCAGCGGTGCCGGGGAGCAGTACTTC. This codes for CASSGAGEQYF.